This T cell receptor (beta chain) appears in the sequencing data of a study of blood T cell repertoires in COVID-19. Study summary: Samples representing acute and convalescent COVID-19 were sourced from the United States, Italy and Spain.

Profiling relied on immunoSEQ multiplex PCR, and the TCRdb table lists in-frame clones only, not all of them. The sample records a few hundred thousand clones, roughly four fifths being singletons. Recovered status in Cohort 3 required two negative PCRs, clearance, or symptom resolution. Trimming at V came to 3 bases and at J to 0 bases, leaving 5 bases not matched to a gene. The CDR3 spans 17 residues. Germline CDR1 and CDR2: LNHDA and SQIVND (reference sequence). The sequenced sample consisted of PBMCs or T cells enriched from blood (not recorded which). V gene TRBV19 combines with J gene TRBJ2-1; TRBD2 aligns across 10 bases. This clonotype was sampled from a middle-aged man who had recovered from COVID-19. DNA of the CDR3: TGTGCCAGTAGTATGAGGCTAGCGGGGGACTCCTACAATGAGCAGTTCTTC. As protein: CASSMRLAGDSYNEQFF. Full variable domain (remainder filled in from reference TRBV19 and TRBJ2-1): DGGITQSPKYLFRKEGQNVTLSCEQNLNHDAMYWYRQDPGQGLRLIYYSQIVNDFQKGDIAEGYSVSREKKESFPLTVTSAQKNPTAFYLCASSMRLAGDSYNEQFFGPGTRLTVL.